This is a list of T cell receptor beta chains from one sample in a study of radiation and T cells in renal cell carcinoma. Sequenced by immunoSEQ multiplex PCR; TCRdb stores in-frame clones only, minus some. The sample consists of about 130,000 clones, around 82% of them appearing once. The input for sequencing was blood, taken from a patient whose treatment included radiotherapy and nephrectomy. The receptor source for this set is a man aged 45-65 years with renal cell carcinoma. Both conserved end residues are part of each CDR3. The D gene is left open where the match is weak. Part of the rows lack a size; the others show once, few, many or a class for expanded clones.

d_call,j_call,clone_size,v_call,cdr3_nt,cdr3_aa
NA,TRBJ1-1,few,TRBV11-1,TGTGCCAGCAGCGGGGACGGGGATGCTTTCTTT,CASSGDGDAFF
NA,TRBJ2-5,NA,TRBV18,TGTGCCAGCTCACCGGGGGAAGAGACCCAGTACTTC,CASSPGEETQYF
TRBD1,TRBJ2-7,NA,TRBV23-1,TGCGCCAGCTTACACAGGGGGCCCTACGAGCAGTACTTC,CASLHRGPYEQYF
NA,TRBJ2-3,NA,TRBV5-6,TGTGCCAGCAGCTTGAATCGGGGGGCAGGGGGCACAGATACGCAGTATTTT,CASSLNRGAGGTDTQYF
TRBD1,TRBJ1-2,NA,TRBV28,TGTGCCGCGCAACAGGGGCATGGGGGCTACACCTTC,CAAQQGHGGYTF
TRBD1,TRBJ1-2,NA,TRBV28,TGTGCCAGCAGTGGACAGGGGGCGCGAGGCTATGGCTACACCTTC,CASSGQGARGYGYTF
NA,TRBJ1-1,NA,TRBV7-6,TGTGCCAGCAGCTTAGGGACAGCTACTGAAGCTTTCTTT,CASSLGTATEAFF
NA,TRBJ2-1,NA,TRBV27,TGTGCCAGCAGGACATTACAGGGACCTACCTACAATGAGCAGTTCTTC,CASRTLQGPTYNEQFF
NA,TRBJ1-1,few,TRBV30,TGTGCCTGGAGCGTCCGGGCGAACACTGAAGCTTTCTTT,CAWSVRANTEAFF
TRBD1,TRBJ1-1,few,TRBV30,TGTGCCTGGAGTGTATGGGGACAGGGAGACGAAGCTTTCTTT,CAWSVWGQGDEAFF
NA,TRBJ2-1,NA,TRBV5-1,TGCGCCAGCAGCTTGCGGGGCGGGGTCTACAATGAGCAGTTCTTC,CASSLRGGVYNEQFF
TRBD1,TRBJ1-5,once,TRBV18,TGTGCCAGCTCCTCCGGGACAGGGTATGGCAATCAGCCCCAGCATTTT,CASSSGTGYGNQPQHF
TRBD2,TRBJ2-5,NA,TRBV6-5,TGTGCCAGCAGTTACTCGAGCGGGGGGCAAGAGACCCAGTACTTC,CASSYSSGGQETQYF
NA,TRBJ2-1,once,TRBV29-1,TGCAGCGTTGATAGGGGCCTAGCCTTCAAGGATGAGCAGTTCTTC,CSVDRGLAFKDEQFF
NA,TRBJ2-7,NA,TRBV7-8,TGTGCCAGCAGCTTATCCTACGAGCAGTACTTC,CASSLSYEQYF
NA,TRBJ2-3,NA,TRBV4-1,TGCGCCAGCACGCACCAGGGGGGGCCTGGAGATACGCAGTATTTT,CASTHQGGPGDTQYF
TRBD1,TRBJ2-2,NA,TRBV5-4,TGTGCCAGCAGCCTTCGGACAGGGTATCCCGGGGAGCTGTTTTTT,CASSLRTGYPGELFF
NA,TRBJ2-3,NA,TRBV7-9,TGTGCCAGCAGCTCATCCACTACTGGTACGCAGTATTTT,CASSSSTTGTQYF
NA,TRBJ2-5,NA,TRBV7-8,TGTGCCAGCAGTCCCACGACAGATTCGGAGACCCAGTACTTC,CASSPTTDSETQYF
TRBD2,TRBJ2-1,once,TRBV5-1,TGCGCCAGCAGCCTAAGTCTAGCGGGAGTGTACAATGAGCAGTTCTTC,CASSLSLAGVYNEQFF
TRBD1,TRBJ2-1,NA,TRBV27,TGTGCCAGCAGCCGGCGCTCGACAGGGACGAATGAGCAGTTCTTC,CASSRRSTGTNEQFF
TRBD1,TRBJ2-1,NA,TRBV9,TGTGCCAGCAGCGTAGGTGGGACAGGGCCCTTCAATGAGCAGTTCTTC,CASSVGGTGPFNEQFF
NA,TRBJ2-3,NA,TRBV1,TGCACCAGCAGCCAAGCTAGCGGGAGGGCAAAATGCACAGATACGCAGTATTTT,CTSSQASGRAKCTDTQYF